One sample yielded the 17 T cell receptor beta chains listed below, sequenced in a study of CD8+CD57+ T cells in acquired aplastic anemia. Previously, flow cytometry had revealed CD8+CD57+ cell expansion in the patients chosen for sequencing. Genomic DNA was employed as the template in profiling TCR beta VDJ and CDR3. TCRdb processed the reads anew with MiXCR; each CDR3 protein has one entry. The table shows about 95,000 distinct CDR3 sequences, with about 63% occurring only once. Material for sequencing was sorted CD4+, CD8+, or CD8+CD57+ T cells (not recorded which) from PBMCs. These TCRs come from a human donor with aplastic anemia.

This clonotype has just a few counts. J is TRBJ2-6 and V is TRBV25-1; 9 bases map to TRBD1. The V and J ends lost 4 bases and 4 bases, in that order; junction bases with no gene match: 14. The CDR3 length is 19 residues. Germline V gene data show CDR1 as MGHDK and CDR2 as SYGVNS. The CDR3 region has the DNA TGTGCCAGCAGTGGATGGACAGGGGCCCTAACCTCCGGGGCCAACGTCCTGACTTTC. It translates to CASSGWTGALTSGANVLTF.

The V gene is TRBV10-3, the J gene TRBJ1-2; D is undetermined. From germline, CDR1 is ENHRY and CDR2 SYGVKD. V dropped 7 bases and J dropped 4 bases, with 25 bases sitting between them. The CDR3 loop spans 17 amino acids. CDR3 DNA: TGTGCCATCAACGGCCCTAGTAATCTCCCGTCTGGCTATGGCTACACCTTC. It specifies CAINGPSNLPSGYGYTF.

This clonotype has a handful of counts. The chain links TRBV24-1 to TRBJ2-1; 13 bases agree with TRBD2. CDR3 length: 17 amino acids. Germline lookup yields CDR1 KGHDR and CDR2 SFDVKD. Germline trimming cut 4 bases from V and 5 bases from J; bases unmatched to any gene: 7. CDR3 sequence (DNA): TGTGCCACCAGTGAACAACGACTAGCGGGGGGCAACAATGAGCAGTTCTTC. Its protein is CATSEQRLAGGNNEQFF.

The CDR3: CASSEFGRGQDYGYTF. CDR3 DNA: TGTGCCAGCAGTGAATTTGGCAGGGGGCAGGACTATGGCTACACCTTC. The chain recombines TRBV2 with TRBJ1-2, with 8 bases fitting TRBD1. The CDR3 is made up of 16 amino acids. Germline values: CDR1 SNHLY, CDR2 FYNNEI. J was trimmed by 3 bases and V by 2 bases; bases with no gene match: 8.

The chain has TRBV20-1 and TRBJ2-7; tentative D call: TRBD2 (6 bases). The V gene lost 3 bases and the J gene lost 4 bases, with 7 bases spanning the gap. Germline V gene lookup returns CDR1 DFQATT and CDR2 SNEGSKA (reference sequence). The CDR3 is made up of 11 amino acids. For the CDR3, the DNA is TGCAGTGCTAGTGGGAGGTACGAGCAGTACTTC. Translation gives CSASGRYEQYF.

This clonotype was seen just once. The J gene is TRBJ2-7, the V gene TRBV7-8; TRBD2 is a possible D gene (7 bases). V was cut by 7 bases and J by 3 bases, with 19 bases left in between. The CDR3 runs to 15 residues. From germline, CDR1 is SGHVS and CDR2 FQNEAQ. As DNA, the CDR3 is TGTGCCAGCACCCCCGGGGAGGGGGTTCACTACGAGCAGTACTTC. Translation gives CASTPGEGVHYEQYF.

This chain connects TRBV20-1 to TRBJ2-3, with D uncertain. Looked up from germline, CDR1 is DFQATT and CDR2 is SNEGSKA (reference sequence). Trimming cost V 3 bases and J 0 bases, with 16 bases left between them. The length of the CDR3 is 16 residues. CDR3 region: CSASSPAVSSTDTQYF. The CDR3 nucleotides read TGCAGTGCTAGTAGCCCCGCGGTCAGTAGCACAGATACGCAGTATTTT.

This clonotype appeared a single time. This chain joins TRBV20-1 and TRBJ2-1, with 7 nucleotides matching TRBD2. Germline CDR1 DFQATT, CDR2 SNEGSKA (reference sequence). V trimming: 3 bases; J trimming: 5 bases; junction bases outside the gene matches: 7. The CDR3 contains 14 residues. DNA of the CDR3: TGCAGTGCTAGTACGTCTAGCGGAAACAATGAGCAGTTCTTC. Residues: CSASTSSGNNEQFF.

This clonotype was counted a single time. The chain couples TRBV6-1 to TRBJ1-5; TRBD1 is a possible D gene (5 bases). Trimming took 6 bases from V and 6 from J, leaving 9 bases between them. Looked up from germline, CDR1 is MNHNS and CDR2 is SASEGT. This CDR3 contains 12 residues. CDR3: CASRRGSQPQHF. The CDR3 DNA is TGTGCCAGCAGGAGGGGAAGTCAGCCCCAGCATTTT.

Concerning this clonotype: A much larger clone lies a single base off, so this may be a read error. This chain links TRBV12-3 or TRBV12-4 with TRBJ2-1, with a weak D call TRBD2 (6 bases). CDR3 length: 12 residues. The CDR3 here is CGSMDYYNEQFF. The DNA of the CDR3 is TGTGGCAGTATGGACTATTACAATGAGCAGTTCTTC.

The V and J genes are TRBV7-2 and TRBJ1-1; 7 nucleotides align to TRBD1. CDR1 is SGHTA and CDR2 is FQGNSA in the germline V gene. V lost 5 bases and J lost 6; bases outside the gene matches: 9. CDR3 length: 14 residues. The chain's CDR3 is CASSQRGTVSEAFF. The CDR3 DNA is TGTGCCAGCAGCCAAAGGGGGACAGTTTCTGAAGCTTTCTTT.

This clonotype was recorded a few times. The rearrangement joins TRBV19 to TRBJ2-3, with D perhaps matching TRBD1 (6 bases). The germline gives CDR1 LNHDA, CDR2 SQIVND (reference sequence). This CDR3 spans 13 amino acids. V lost 11 bases and J lost 3, with 15 bases in between. CDR3 DNA: TGTGCCGGACGGACAGAAGGAACAGATACGCAGTATTTT. It specifies CAGRTEGTDTQYF.

The chain has TRBV12-3 or TRBV12-4 and TRBJ1-2; D unresolved. Trimming stripped 7 bases from V and 4 bases from J, with 13 bases between. The CDR3 totals 13 residues. The CDR3, as DNA: TGTGCCAGCAAGCCGGGAACCCTCTATGGCTACACCTTC. Translation gives CASKPGTLYGYTF.

This clonotype was counted between two and nine times. The chain is built from TRBV6-5 and TRBJ1-4; no definite D call. CDR3 length: 17 amino acids. Trimming pared 2 bases from V and 5 bases from J, leaving 18 bases between. Germline V CDR1 and CDR2: MNHEY, SVGAGI. CDR3 in amino acids: CASSYSVVVGGNEKLFF. CDR3 bases: TGTGCCAGCAGTTACAGTGTGGTGGTGGGAGGGAATGAAAAACTGTTTTTT.

This clonotype has just one count. DNA of the CDR3: TGTGCCAGCAGCGTAGGGGACAGAAAAGCAGATACGCAGTATTTT. This gives the protein CASSVGDRKADTQYF. The rearrangement uses TRBV9 and TRBJ2-3; 7 nucleotides match TRBD1. Germline trimming cut 0 bases from V and 4 bases from J; bases unmatched to any gene: 5. The length of the CDR3 is 15 residues. The germline V gene encodes CDR1 SGDLS and CDR2 YYNGEE.

The chain combines TRBV24-1 with TRBJ2-1; 8 bases are a match to TRBD1. CDR1 and CDR2 from the germline V gene are KGHDR and SFDVKD. Unmatched junction bases numbered 7, after V lost 4 bases and J lost 3 bases. The CDR3 length is 16 residues. The CDR3, as DNA: TGTGCCACCAGTGAGACCCCAGGGGGCATCTACAATGAGCAGTTCTTC. Protein: CATSETPGGIYNEQFF.

Many counts were recorded for this clonotype. The V and J genes are TRBV3-1 and TRBJ2-7, with D tentatively TRBD1 (5 bases). In germline, CDR1 is LGHDT, CDR2 YNNKEL (reference sequence). This CDR3 is built from 13 residues. Trimming took off 3 bases at V and 0 bases at J, with 6 bases between the two ends. CDR3 amino acids: CASSHDSSYEQYF. The CDR3 coding sequence is TGTGCCAGCAGCCATGACAGCTCCTACGAGCAGTACTTC.